This T cell receptor (beta chain) derives from a study of CD8 T cells in Susac syndrome (dated by TCRdb to between 2017 and 2020). Study-level background: Of the Susac syndrome patients who were sequenced, fewer than 10 were in clinical remission while about 6 had clinically active disease. At blood withdrawal, Susac syndrome patients were therapy-naive, treated with corticosteroids (with IVIg additionally given to some), or treated with IVIg alone. Repertoire sequencing was used to test whether CD8+ T cell activation and differentiation in Susac syndrome was antigen driven. CD8+ T cell repertoire clonality was compared between 12 healthy donors, about 14 Susac syndrome patients and around 16 multiple sclerosis patients.

What the study reported, not specific to this receptor: Susac syndrome CD8+ repertoires showed clonal expansion, highest in CD8+ TEMRA cells and greater in clinically active than remitting patients. The number of individuals in the TCR sequencing and HLA analysis was recognized as being relatively small. Sixteen Susac-specific public clones were identified in the total CD8+ repertoire, and four or five Susac-specific public clones were identified in the CD8+ TEMRA repertoire.

Worth noting for this clonotype: The target of this receptor is not known. Qualities for individual bases were not recorded, and no much larger clone is one base off.

Peripheral blood CD8+ and CD4+ T cells from healthy donors, Susac syndrome patients and multiple sclerosis patients were profiled by high-throughput TCR beta sequencing. Recently defined diagnostic criteria for definite or probable disease were met by the Susac syndrome patients. Bulk CD8+ and CD4+ T cells were purified by magnetic negative isolation, whereas CD8+ TEMRA cells were enriched by FACS. Blood was drawn into EDTA tubes, processed within 24 hours, and PBMCs were isolated by density gradient centrifugation. PBMCs intended for TCR sequencing were cryopreserved in liquid nitrogen and thawed later in a water bath at 37 degrees C. A purity of at least 90% was achieved for sorted or isolated CD4+, CD8+ and CD8+ TEMRA cells. RNA was extracted using the RNeasy kit, and roughly 0.5 to 1 ug of the RNA was reverse transcribed with random hexamers. TCR beta CDR3 regions were amplified with the immunoSEQ multiplex PCR assay covering 54 Vbeta and 13 Jbeta segments. PCR amplification bias was corrected using a synthetic template baseline for primer optimization and computational correction. As for the original processing: Reads were assigned to V, D and J genes according to IMGT and analyzed in immunoSEQ Analyzer, with only productive sequences retained. Clonality was calculated as one minus the Shannon entropy normalized by log2 of the number of productive unique sequences. For each patient and control, public and private clones were evaluated among the 100 most prevalent clones. A clone was defined as Susac-specific if it was absent from the healthy and MS cohorts, from around 960 published viral clones and from other ImmuneACCESS disease sequences. TCRdb took the public reads, trimmed them with fastp at Q25, ran MiXCR for clone calling and kept in-frame beta chains. Rows matching on CDR3 protein sequence are summarized as one entry with the most common DNA and genes. These V and J calls rely on TCRdb rather than the paper's analysis. The sample data list approximately 190,000 distinct CDR3 sequences, and approximately 95% of these were observed just once. The top ten constitute 0.15% to 0.2% of the sample.

Sequenced: CD8+ T cells from PBMCs. The clonotype was recovered from a human donor with Susac syndrome.

The CDR3 reads CASSQRSYEQYF. The DNA is TGTGCCAGCAGCCAGAGGAGCTACGAGCAGTACTTC. The sequence links TRBV2 to TRBJ2-7; no D gene is confidently identified. The cysteine opens and the phenylalanine closes a CDR3 of 12 amino acids. The sequence is cut down to CDR3 DNA, 36 bases in frame from base 1. As encoded in the germline V gene, CDR1 is SNHLY while CDR2 is FYNNEI. V was cut back by 6 bases and J by 3 bases, leaving a gap of 9 bases between them.